This TCR beta chain was recovered during a study of blood T cells in healthy people across ages. After removal of 3 bases from V and 3 bases from J, the junction contained 5 bases not matched to a gene. Germline V lookup: CDR1 KGHSH, CDR2 LQKENI. The CDR3 has 15 amino acids. The second PCR ran roughly 6 to 11 cycles with a sample-barcoded 5' primer and J-beta primers. Individual samples furnished no less than 2.5 million CDR3-containing paired-end reads apiece. TCRdb recomputed calls from the 5' RACE reads with MiXCR, one row per CDR3 protein. The data show roughly 1.9 million distinct CDR3 sequences, around 40% seen once. This clonotype was recorded a few times. Donors each provided about 9.5 milliliters of peripheral blood. Extraction yielded at least 6 micrograms of total RNA per sample.

What was sequenced was blood. J is TRBJ2-7 and V is TRBV18; 10 bases line up with TRBD1. The origin of this receptor is a human donor in good health. The CDR3 here is CASSPLGQGDYEQYF. As DNA, the CDR3 is TGTGCCAGCTCACCCCTCGGACAGGGGGACTACGAGCAGTACTTC.